The clone carrying this T cell receptor (beta chain) showed up many times. With 6 bases clipped from V and 1 base from J, the junction kept 8 bases outside the gene matches. The germline gives CDR1 DFQATT, CDR2 SNEGSKA (reference sequence). This CDR3 contains 15 residues. TCRdb independently ran MiXCR on the 5' RACE reads; one entry per CDR3 protein. The repertoire consists of about 58,000 distinct CDR3 sequences, with 3% to 4% occurring once and the leading ten covering 6% to 8.5%. This specimen belongs to a study of neurological immune-mediated disorders. The sample was PBMCs. The receptor was derived from a woman aged 55-69 years with multiple sclerosis. The V and J genes are TRBV20-1 and TRBJ2-7, with 11 nucleotides matching TRBD1. The chain's CDR3 is CSAEPGTGGSYEQYF. Here the CDR3 DNA reads TGCAGTGCCGAACCTGGGACAGGGGGTTCCTACGAGCAGTACTTC.